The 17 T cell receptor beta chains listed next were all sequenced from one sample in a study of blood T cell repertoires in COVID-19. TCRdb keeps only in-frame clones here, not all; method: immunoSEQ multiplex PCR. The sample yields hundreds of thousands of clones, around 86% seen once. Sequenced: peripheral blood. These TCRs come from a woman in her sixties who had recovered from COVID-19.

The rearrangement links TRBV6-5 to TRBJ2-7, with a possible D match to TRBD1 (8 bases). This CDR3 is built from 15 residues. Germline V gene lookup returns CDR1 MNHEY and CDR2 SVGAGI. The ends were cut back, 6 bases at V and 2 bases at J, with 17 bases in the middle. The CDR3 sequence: CASRGTGGGPYEQYF. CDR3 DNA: TGTGCCAGCAGGGGAACAGGGGGGGGTCCCTACGAGCAGTACTTC.

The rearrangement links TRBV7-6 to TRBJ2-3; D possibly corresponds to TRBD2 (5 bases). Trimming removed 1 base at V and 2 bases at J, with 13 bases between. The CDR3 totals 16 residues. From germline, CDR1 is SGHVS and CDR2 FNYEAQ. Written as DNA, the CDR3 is TGTGCCAGCAGCTTAGGAATTGGGCTAGCCACAGATACGCAGTATTTT. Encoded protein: CASSLGIGLATDTQYF.

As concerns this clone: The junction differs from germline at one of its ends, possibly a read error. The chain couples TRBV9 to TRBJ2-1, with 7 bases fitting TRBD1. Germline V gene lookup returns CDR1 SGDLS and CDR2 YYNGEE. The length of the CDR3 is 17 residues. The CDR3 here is CASSVFAVGQEYNEQFF. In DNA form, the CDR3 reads TGTGCCAGCAGCGTATTTGCTGTAGGACAGGAGTACAATGAACAGTTCTTC.

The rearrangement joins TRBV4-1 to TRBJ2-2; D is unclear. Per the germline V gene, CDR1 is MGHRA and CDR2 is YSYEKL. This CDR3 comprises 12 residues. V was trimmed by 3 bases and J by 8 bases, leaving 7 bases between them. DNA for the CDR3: TGCGCCAGCAGCCAGAGCCTAGGGGAGCTGTTTTTT. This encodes CASSQSLGELFF.

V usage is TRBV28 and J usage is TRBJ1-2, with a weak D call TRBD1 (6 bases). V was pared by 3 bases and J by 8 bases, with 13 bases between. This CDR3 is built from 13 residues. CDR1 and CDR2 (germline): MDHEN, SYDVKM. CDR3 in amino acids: CASSFPGGGGYTF. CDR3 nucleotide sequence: TGTGCCAGCAGTTTCCCTGGGGGGGGCGGCTACACCTTC.

The CDR3 protein is CASSLYTQGYEQYF. Written as DNA, the CDR3 is TGTGCCAGCAGCTTATATACGCAGGGGTACGAGCAGTACTTC. The rearrangement uses TRBV7-2 and TRBJ2-7; weak D call: TRBD1 (6 bases). Germline lookup yields CDR1 SGHTA and CDR2 FQGNSA. Trimming stripped 2 bases from V and 4 bases from J, with 12 bases between. This CDR3 contains 14 residues.

DNA of the CDR3: TGTGCCAGCAGCCTAGCGGGGGATACCTACGAGCAGTACTTC. Protein product: CASSLAGDTYEQYF. This rearrangement joins TRBV6-5 to TRBJ2-7, with 10 positions matching TRBD2. With V trimmed by 6 bases and J by 2 bases, 4 bases remained unmatched. The germline V gene encodes CDR1 MNHEY and CDR2 SVGAGI. The length of the CDR3 is 14 residues.

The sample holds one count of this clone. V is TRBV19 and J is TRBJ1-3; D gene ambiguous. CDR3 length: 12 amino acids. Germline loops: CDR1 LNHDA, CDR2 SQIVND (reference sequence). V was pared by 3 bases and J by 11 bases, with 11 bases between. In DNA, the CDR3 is TGTGCCAGTAGTATCCGGGATAGCTCCATATATTTT. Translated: CASSIRDSSIYF.

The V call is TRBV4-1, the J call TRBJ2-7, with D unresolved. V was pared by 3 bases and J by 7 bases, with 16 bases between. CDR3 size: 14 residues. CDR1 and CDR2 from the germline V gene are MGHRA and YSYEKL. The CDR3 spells CASSQMTVAREQYF. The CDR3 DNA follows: TGCGCCAGCAGCCAGATGACGGTTGCTAGGGAGCAGTACTTC.

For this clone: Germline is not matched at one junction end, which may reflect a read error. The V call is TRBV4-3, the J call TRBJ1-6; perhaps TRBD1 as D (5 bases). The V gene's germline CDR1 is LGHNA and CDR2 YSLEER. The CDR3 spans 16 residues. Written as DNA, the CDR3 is TGCGCCAGCAGTCAAGAACCCCGGGGGTATAATTCACCCCTCCACTTT. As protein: CASSQEPRGYNSPLHF.

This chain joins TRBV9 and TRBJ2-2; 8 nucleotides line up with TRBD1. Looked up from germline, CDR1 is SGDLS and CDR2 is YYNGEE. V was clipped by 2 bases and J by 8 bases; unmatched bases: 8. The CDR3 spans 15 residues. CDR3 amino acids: CASSVSDRVEGELFF. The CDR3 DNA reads TGTGCCAGCAGCGTCTCGGACAGGGTTGAAGGGGAGCTGTTTTTT.

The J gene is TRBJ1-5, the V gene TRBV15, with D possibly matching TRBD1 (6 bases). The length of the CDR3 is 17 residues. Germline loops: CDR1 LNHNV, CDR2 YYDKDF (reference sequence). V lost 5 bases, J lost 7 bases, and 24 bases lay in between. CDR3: CATSPSHGSGVGQPQHF. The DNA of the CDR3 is TGTGCCACCAGCCCCAGCCACGGGTCAGGGGTAGGGCAGCCCCAGCATTTT.

The CDR3 is CASSASLMVIAGGEQFF. As DNA, the CDR3 is TGTGCCAGCAGCGCCTCATTAATGGTGATAGCGGGGGGTGAGCAGTTCTTC. The J gene is TRBJ2-1, the V gene TRBV9; 10 bases are a match to TRBD2. Trimming took 3 bases from V and 9 from J; bases not matched to a gene: 15. Germline lookup yields CDR1 SGDLS and CDR2 YYNGEE. This CDR3 comprises 17 residues.

The CDR3 DNA is TGTGCCAGCAGCTTAAGGGACAGGGGGCACGGGGCCAACGTCCTGACTTTC. Amino acids: CASSLRDRGHGANVLTF. The chain carries TRBV7-3 and TRBJ2-6, with 12 bases fitting TRBD1. Unmatched junction bases numbered 2, after V lost 1 base and J lost 4 bases. This CDR3 contains 17 residues. Looked up from germline, CDR1 is SGHTA and CDR2 is FQGTGA.

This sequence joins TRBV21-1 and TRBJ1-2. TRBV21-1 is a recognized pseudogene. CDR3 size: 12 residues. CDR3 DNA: TGTGCCAGCAGCAAAGGAGGGCTTGGCTACACCTTC. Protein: CASSKGGLGYTF.

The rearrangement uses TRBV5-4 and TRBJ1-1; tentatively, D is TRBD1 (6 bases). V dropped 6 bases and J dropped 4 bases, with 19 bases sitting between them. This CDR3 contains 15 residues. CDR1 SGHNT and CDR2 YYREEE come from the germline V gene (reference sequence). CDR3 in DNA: TGTGCCAGCACCCGCCGGGGGGCGCCTAGCACTGAAGCTTTCTTT. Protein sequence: CASTRRGAPSTEAFF.

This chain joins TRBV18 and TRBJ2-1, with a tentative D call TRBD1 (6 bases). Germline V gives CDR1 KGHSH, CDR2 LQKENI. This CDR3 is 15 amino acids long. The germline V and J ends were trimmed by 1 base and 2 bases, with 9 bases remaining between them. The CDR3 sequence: CASSPQGGPYNEQFF. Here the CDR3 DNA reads TGTGCCAGCTCACCACAAGGGGGACCCTACAATGAGCAGTTCTTC.